This TCR beta chain was obtained from a study of OX40 agonist ivuxolimab in advanced cancers. Study in general: The study treated patients with ivuxolimab, an agonistic anti-OX40 (CD134) antibody.

As regards this clone: Antigen: not known.

Whole-study results and caveats: Some nonresponders additionally presented with little normalized T-cell clonal expansion.

Sequencing used immunoSEQ multiplex PCR; TCRdb keeps in-frame clones, though not all of them. The sample consists of some 42,000 clones, 70% to 85% of them appearing once. Between the trimmed V and J ends, which lost 4 bases and 4 bases, there was a span of 11 bases. Germline-derived CDR1 and CDR2 are SGHNT and YYREEE (reference sequence). The CDR3 sequence is 13 residues long. The sample here was CD4+ or CD8+ T cells sorted from blood, taken in a trial of the OX40 agonist ivuxolimab. The chain has TRBV5-4 and TRBJ1-2; D ambiguous. The clonotype was recovered from an adult with an advanced solid tumor such as melanoma, head and neck, liver or kidney cancer. The CDR3 loop is CASSNPGAYGYTF. In nucleotides, the CDR3 is TGTGCCAGCAGCAATCCGGGAGCCTATGGCTACACCTTC.